This T cell receptor (beta chain) was captured in a study of response to subunit inactivated influenza vaccine. Study-level points and caveats: The authors proposed limited new T cell recruitment per seasonal influenza vaccination.

V dropped 1 base and J dropped 0 bases, with 10 bases sitting between them. CDR1 and CDR2 from the germline V gene are LGHNA and YNFKEQ. CDR3 length: 15 residues. TCRdb passed the RT-PCR reads through MiXCR, listing each CDR3 protein once. Of hundreds of thousands of distinct CDR3 sequences listed, 15% to 19% were seen once; the top ten hold roughly 11%. Only a few counts were recorded for this clonotype. Antigen: not known. V is TRBV4-2 and J is TRBJ2-7; perhaps TRBD2 as D (7 bases). The specimen comprised PBMCs from blood, sampled 11 to 12 days after vaccination. The sequence was collected from a man in his fifties or sixties who received an inactivated influenza vaccine. CDR3 loop: CASSQAGGDSYEQYF. DNA for the CDR3: TGTGCCAGCAGCCAAGCGGGGGGCGACTCCTACGAGCAGTACTTC.